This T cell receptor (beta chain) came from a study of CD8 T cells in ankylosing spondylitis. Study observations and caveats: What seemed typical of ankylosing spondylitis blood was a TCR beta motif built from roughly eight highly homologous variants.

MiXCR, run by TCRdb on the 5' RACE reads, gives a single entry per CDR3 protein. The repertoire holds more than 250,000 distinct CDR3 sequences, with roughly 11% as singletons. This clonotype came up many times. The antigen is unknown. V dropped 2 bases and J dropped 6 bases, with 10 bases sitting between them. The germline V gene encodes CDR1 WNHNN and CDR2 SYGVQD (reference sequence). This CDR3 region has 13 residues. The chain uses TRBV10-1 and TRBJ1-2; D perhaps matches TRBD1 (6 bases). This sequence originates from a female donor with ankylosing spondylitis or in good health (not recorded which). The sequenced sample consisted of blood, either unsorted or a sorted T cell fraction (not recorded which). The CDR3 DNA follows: TGCGCCAGCAGTGAGATCCGGGGGCATGGCTACACCTTC. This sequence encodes CASSEIRGHGYTF.